A few counts support the clone carrying this TCR beta chain. Its cognate antigen is unknown. A second roughly 7 to 12 cycle PCR used barcoded and J-beta primers. From the 5' RACE reads, TCRdb called clonotypes with MiXCR, one entry per CDR3 protein. The data hold 1.5 million to 2 million distinct CDR3 sequences, with 28% observed a single time. The data are from a study of blood T cells in healthy people across ages. Collection of 8.5 to 10 milliliters of peripheral blood was performed for each donor. Study results and caveats: The long-lived group displayed more naive CD4+ cells, plus higher diversity, than the aged donors did.

Sequencing used blood. This receptor was taken from a woman aged 25 to 39 in good health.

CDR3 DNA sequence: TGTGCCAGCAGTGAAAGCAAGGGGGGTAGCTACAATGAGCAGTTCTTC. This encodes CASSESKGGSYNEQFF. This chain links TRBV6-1 with TRBJ2-1; tentatively, D is TRBD1 or TRBD2 (6 bases each). Germline CDR1 and CDR2: MNHNS and SASEGT. This CDR3 comprises 16 residues. V shed 2 bases and J shed 3 bases, with 14 bases lying between them.